These 12 T cell receptor beta chains were all obtained from the same sample, sequenced in a study of blood T cell repertoires in COVID-19. The table came from immunoSEQ multiplex PCR; TCRdb's copy has only in-frame clones and leaves some out. The table includes approximately 63,000 clones, about 75% detected once. The sample taken for sequencing was peripheral blood. The receptors were gathered from a woman of 80 years or more with acute or convalescent COVID-19.

The J gene is TRBJ1-1, the V gene TRBV3-1 (or the pseudogene TRBV3-2); D perhaps matches TRBD1 (5 bases). Germline CDR1 is LGHDT and CDR2 is YNNKEL (reference sequence). The CDR3 consists of 14 residues. V was trimmed by 3 bases and J by 1 base, leaving 9 bases between them. The CDR3 nucleotides read TGTGCCAGCAGCCAGGGACTCACGAACACTGAAGCTTTCTTT. Residues: CASSQGLTNTEAFF.

V usage is TRBV10-1 and J usage is TRBJ2-3, with TRBD1 matching 10 bases. CDR1 WNHNN and CDR2 SYGVQD come from the germline V gene (reference sequence). The CDR3 is 14 amino acids. The trim removed 3 bases at V and 4 bases at J, leaving 1 base unmatched. Here the CDR3 DNA reads TGCGCCAGCAGTGATGGGACAGGGGCAGATACGCAGTATTTT. It codes for CASSDGTGADTQYF.

This chain connects TRBV5-1 to TRBJ1-6; 11 bases line up with TRBD1. V lost 3 bases and J lost 10; bases outside the gene matches: 6. There are 15 residues in the CDR3. CDR1 SGHRS and CDR2 YFSETQ come from the germline V gene. The CDR3 coding sequence is TGCGCCAGCAGCTCAGGACAGGGGGCGGACTCACCCCTCCACTTT. The encoded protein is CASSSGQGADSPLHF.

The chain recombines TRBV28 with TRBJ1-5, with no clear D. Trimming stripped 3 bases from V and 9 bases from J, with 12 bases between. The CDR3 sequence is 13 residues long. From germline, CDR1 is MDHEN and CDR2 SYDVKM. The CDR3 reads CASSFGPPRPQHF. The CDR3, as DNA: TGTGCCAGCAGTTTTGGGCCCCCCCGGCCCCAGCATTTT. Variable domain in full (rest from reference TRBV28 and TRBJ1-5): DVKVTQSSRYLVKRTGEKVFLECVQDMDHENMFWYRQDPGLGLRLIYFSYDVKMKEKGDIPEGYSVSREKKERFSLILESASTNQTSMYLCASSFGPPRPQHFGDGTRLSIL.

As for this clone: One base away lies a much larger clone, so this may be a sequencing read error. The identical CDR3 is also encoded by other nucleotide sequences in the sample. The chain is built from TRBV6-2 or TRBV6-3 and TRBJ1-2; D unclear. The V gene's germline CDR1 is MNHEY and CDR2 SVGEGT. V was clipped by 2 bases and J by 3 bases, with 4 bases between them. CDR3 size: 12 residues. CDR3 amino acids: CASSYPDYGYTF. CDR3 DNA sequence: TGTGCCAGCAGTTACCCGGACTATGGCTACACCTTC.

This clone was observed a single time. The genes are TRBV5-8 and TRBJ2-1; D is perhaps TRBD2 (6 bases). Trimming shortened V by 0 bases and J by 2 bases, and 9 bases separated the two germline ends. CDR1 is SGHTS and CDR2 is YDEGEE in the germline V gene. CDR3 length equals 15 residues. The chain's CDR3 is CASSLEGRTYNEQFF. The DNA for the CDR3 is TGTGCCAGCAGCTTGGAGGGGAGGACCTACAATGAGCAGTTCTTC.

This sequence joins TRBV18 and TRBJ1-5; D ambiguous. V was pared by 5 bases and J by 0 bases, with 26 bases between. The length of the CDR3 is 20 residues. Germline V gene sequence: CDR1 KGHSH, CDR2 LQKENI. In DNA form, the CDR3 reads TGTGCCAGCTCAGCACTACCACGGGGTCTAGCGACTTATAGCAATCAGCCCCAGCATTTT. Translation: CASSALPRGLATYSNQPQHF.

On this clone itself: A read error may produce the germline difference seen at one junction end. V usage is TRBV7-7 and J usage is TRBJ2-1; 16 bases line up with TRBD2. There are 15 residues in the CDR3. CDR1 is SSHAT and CDR2 is FNYEAQ in the germline V gene (reference sequence). CDR3 nucleotide sequence: TGTGCTAGCAGCTTGGGGACTAGCGGGAGGGCCCGGCAGTTCTTC. As protein: CASSLGTSGRARQFF.

The V and J genes are TRBV9 and TRBJ1-4; 8 nucleotides agree with TRBD1. The germline V gene encodes CDR1 SGDLS and CDR2 YYNGEE. This CDR3 is 13 amino acids long. J lost 8 bases, V lost 4 bases, and 4 bases had no gene match. CDR3 nucleotide sequence: TGTGCCAGCAGCCCCCGACAGGGGGAAAAACTGTTTTTT. Amino acid sequence: CASSPRQGEKLFF.

This chain links TRBV30 with TRBJ2-7; 7 bases line up with TRBD2. This CDR3 is built from 14 residues. The V gene end was trimmed by 0 bases and the J gene end by 9 bases; junction bases not matched to a gene: 11. Germline CDR1 reads GTSNPN; CDR2 reads SVGIG (reference sequence). As DNA, the CDR3 is TGTGCCTGGAGTGTTACGGGGGGAGTCAACGTGCAGTACTTC. It specifies CAWSVTGGVNVQYF.

The chain combines TRBV2 with TRBJ2-1; 9 nucleotides match TRBD2. After removal of 6 bases from V and 6 bases from J, the junction contained 18 bases not matched to a gene. The CDR3 is 18 amino acids. CDR1 SNHLY and CDR2 FYNNEI come from the germline V gene. CDR3 loop: CASRPLPRGSGSPNEQFF. For the CDR3, the DNA is TGTGCCAGCAGGCCCCTCCCCAGGGGTAGCGGGAGCCCCAATGAGCAGTTCTTC.

The chain employs TRBV6-5 and TRBJ2-5; D possibly corresponds to TRBD2 (5 bases). Trimming took 5 bases from V and 5 from J, leaving 18 bases between them. The CDR3 covers 15 residues. CDR1 is MNHEY and CDR2 is SVGAGI in the germline V gene. CDR3 sequence reads: CASSPRTATWETQYF. In nucleotides, the CDR3 is TGTGCCAGCAGTCCCCGGACTGCGACTTGGGAGACCCAGTACTTC.